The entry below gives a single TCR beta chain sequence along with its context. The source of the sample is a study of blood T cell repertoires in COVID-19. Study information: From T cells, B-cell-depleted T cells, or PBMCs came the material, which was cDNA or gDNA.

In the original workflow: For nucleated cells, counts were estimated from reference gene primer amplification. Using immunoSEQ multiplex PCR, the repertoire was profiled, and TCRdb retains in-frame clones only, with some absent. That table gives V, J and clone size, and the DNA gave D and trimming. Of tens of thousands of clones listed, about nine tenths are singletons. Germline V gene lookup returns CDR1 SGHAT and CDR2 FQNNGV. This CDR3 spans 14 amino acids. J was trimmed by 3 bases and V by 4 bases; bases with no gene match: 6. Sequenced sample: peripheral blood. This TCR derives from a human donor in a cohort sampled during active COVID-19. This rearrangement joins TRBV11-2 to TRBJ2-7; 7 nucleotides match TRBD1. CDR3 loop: CASSSTTGVYEQYF. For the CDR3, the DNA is TGTGCCAGCAGCTCTACTACAGGGGTCTACGAGCAGTACTTC.